This T cell receptor (beta chain) was profiled in a study of radiotherapy plus CTLA-4 blockade in lung cancer. Study-level points and caveats: Reportedly, early blood T cell clone dynamics best predicted response, with interferon-beta. Among blood TCR repertoires after radiotherapy plus ipilimumab, tumor-derived clones expanded.

CDR3 length: 15 residues. V trimming: 1 base; J trimming: 4 bases; junction bases outside the gene matches: 2. Germline V CDR1 and CDR2: LNHNV, YYDKDF (reference sequence). The table came from immunoSEQ multiplex PCR; TCRdb's copy has only in-frame clones and leaves some out. The sample includes about 60,000 clones, roughly 76% of them seen just once. As for this clone: The antigen remains unidentified.

Patients with chemo-refractory metastatic non-small-cell lung cancer received focal radiation plus CTLA-4 blockade with ipilimumab. This sequence joins TRBV15 and TRBJ1-5; 9 bases fit TRBD1. This TCR derives from a human donor with non-small cell lung cancer whose response to radiotherapy plus ipilimumab could not be evaluated. The specimen comprised peripheral blood, sampled from a patient treated with radiotherapy plus ipilimumab. For the CDR3, the DNA is TGTGCCACCAGCAGAGGGACAGGGGCAAATCAGCCCCAGCATTTT. Translating gives CATSRGTGANQPQHF.